The 27 T cell receptor beta chains listed next were all sequenced from one sample in a study of shared clonotypes between healthy human individuals. Generated by immunoSEQ multiplex PCR, the TCRdb table keeps only in-frame clones and is missing some. The repertoire includes 2,500,000 or so clones, around 92% of them detected once, and around 0.35% sits in the top ten. The sequenced material came from naive CD4+ T cells from PBMCs. This sample's subset: CD45RA+ positively selected. The receptors were sampled from a man between 18 and 35 years old in good health. Some clones in this sample may be carry-over from other donors' samples.

The V gene is TRBV28, the J gene TRBJ2-5; 9 bases line up with TRBD2. This CDR3 is 15 amino acids long. V gave up 8 bases and J gave up 0 bases; unmatched junction bases: 7. Germline V gene sequence: CDR1 MDHEN, CDR2 SYDVKM. CDR3 protein: CASGRAGGYQETQYF. As DNA, the CDR3 is TGTGCCAGCGGAAGAGCGGGAGGCTACCAAGAGACCCAGTACTTC.

This chain links TRBV10-3 with TRBJ2-7; the D gene could be TRBD1 or TRBD2 (5 bases each). V dropped 4 bases and J dropped 1 base, with 8 bases sitting between them. There are 13 residues in the CDR3. Per germline, CDR1 ENHRY and CDR2 SYGVKD. CDR3 in amino acids: CAISGGTSYEQYF. The DNA for the CDR3 is TGTGCCATCAGTGGTGGGACGTCCTACGAGCAGTACTTC.

The rearrangement uses TRBV6-6 and TRBJ1-5; no definite D call. The CDR3 loop spans 14 amino acids. Germline values: CDR1 MNHNY, CDR2 SVGAGI (reference sequence). V was cut by 5 bases and J by 4 bases, with 12 bases left in between. The CDR3 bases are TGTGCCAGCAGTCCAGGACGGGAAAATCAGCCCCAGCATTTT. Protein product: CASSPGRENQPQHF.

The CDR3 DNA reads TGTGCCAGTAGTACTGGACTAGAAAACGGGGAGCTGTTTTTT. Translation gives CASSTGLENGELFF. V is TRBV19 and J is TRBJ2-2; 7 positions agree with TRBD2. V lost 4 bases, J lost 7 bases, and 6 bases stayed unmatched. CDR3 length equals 14 residues. Germline lookup yields CDR1 LNHDA and CDR2 SQIVND (reference sequence). Full variable domain (rest looked up from reference TRBV19 and TRBJ2-2): DGGITQSPKYLFRKEGQNVTLSCEQNLNHDAMYWYRQDPGQGLRLIYYSQIVNDFQKGDIAEGYSVSREKKESFPLTVTSAQKNPTAFYLCASSTGLENGELFFGEGSRLTVL.

In the case of this clone: The sample has other DNA sequences that encode this CDR3 too. This sequence joins TRBV5-1 and TRBJ1-5, with D perhaps TRBD1 (6 bases). The CDR3 contains 14 residues. Germline CDR1 is SGHRS and CDR2 is YFSETQ. V was trimmed by 4 bases and J by 4 bases, leaving 12 bases between them. The chain's CDR3 is CASSTGQPNQPQHF. For the CDR3, the DNA is TGCGCCAGCAGCACAGGACAGCCTAATCAGCCCCAGCATTTT.

V and J are TRBV7-8 and TRBJ1-2; D is unclear. This CDR3 region has 15 residues. V was shortened by 5 bases and J by 4 bases, with 17 bases between the two germline ends. Germline CDR1 reads SGHVS; CDR2 reads FQNEAQ. The CDR3 loop reads CASSPLVEVGYGYTF. The CDR3 nucleotides read TGTGCCAGCAGCCCTTTAGTAGAGGTGGGCTATGGCTACACCTTC.

About this clone: The same CDR3 arises from other DNA sequences in this sample as well. CDR3 DNA sequence: TGTGCCAGCAGCCTAGGACAGGGACGAGATACGCAGTATTTT. Encoded protein: CASSLGQGRDTQYF. V usage is TRBV7-8 and J usage is TRBJ2-3; TRBD1 matches 8 bases. The CDR3 loop spans 14 amino acids. The germline V gene encodes CDR1 SGHVS and CDR2 FQNEAQ. V lost 5 bases to trimming and J lost 5 bases; unmatched junction nucleotides: 6. The complete variable domain, with remaining parts taken from reference TRBV7-8 and TRBJ2-3, reads GAGVSQSPRYKVAKRGQDVALRCDPISGHVSLFWYQQALGQGPEFLTYFQNEAQLDKSGLPSDRFFAERPEGSVSTLKIQRTQQEDSAVYLCASSLGQGRDTQYFGPGTRLTVL.

In regard to this clone: Other DNA sequences in the sample encode the same CDR3. This sequence joins TRBV6-5 and TRBJ2-7; 7 nucleotides agree with TRBD1. The V gene's germline CDR1 is MNHEY and CDR2 SVGAGI. The CDR3 is 12 residues long. V shed 6 bases, J shed 6 bases, and the junction held 5 bases outside the gene matches. Here the CDR3 reads CASRDRVGEQYF. CDR3 nucleotides: TGTGCCAGCAGAGACAGGGTCGGCGAGCAGTACTTC.

V usage is TRBV30 and J usage is TRBJ2-3; no definite D call. The CDR3 sequence is 12 residues long. The germline gives CDR1 GTSNPN, CDR2 SVGIG (reference sequence). V lost 1 base and J 5 bases, leaving 7 bases between the germline ends. The CDR3 protein is CAWSGPGDTQYF. For the CDR3, the DNA is TGTGCCTGGAGTGGTCCCGGAGATACGCAGTATTTT.

The rearrangement joins TRBV10-3 to TRBJ1-1, with TRBD1 matching over 7 bases. The CDR3 totals 12 residues. The junction had 2 bases not matched to a gene; V was cut back by 5 bases and J by 5 bases. Germline assignment: CDR1 ENHRY and CDR2 SYGVKD. The CDR3 DNA is TGTGCCATCAGTACGGACAGGACTGAAGCTTTCTTT. It is translated as CAISTDRTEAFF.

The chain links TRBV5-1 to TRBJ1-6; TRBD1 agrees at 7 bases. This CDR3 spans 14 amino acids. Trimming cost V 3 bases and J 6 bases; bases outside gene matches: 3. Germline V gene lookup returns CDR1 SGHRS and CDR2 YFSETQ. CDR3 nucleotide sequence: TGCGCCAGCAGCTGGGGACAGAGTAATTCACCCCTCCACTTT. Its protein is CASSWGQSNSPLHF.

The chain employs TRBV5-1 and TRBJ2-2; the D gene is possibly TRBD1 (5 bases). From germline, CDR1 is SGHRS and CDR2 YFSETQ. CDR3 size: 14 residues. V was trimmed by 0 bases and J by 4 bases, leaving 7 bases between them. CDR3 coding DNA: TGCGCCAGCAGCTTGGAGGACACCACCGGGGAGCTGTTTTTT. The encoded protein is CASSLEDTTGELFF.

The rearrangement links TRBV5-4 to TRBJ2-1; D not resolved. Trimming shortened V by 4 bases and J by 0 bases, and 11 bases separated the two germline ends. The CDR3 length is 15 residues. Per germline, CDR1 SGHNT and CDR2 YYREEE (reference sequence). This CDR3 reads CASSPTVNSYNEQFF. The DNA of the CDR3 is TGTGCCAGCAGCCCGACTGTTAACTCCTACAATGAGCAGTTCTTC.

V gene TRBV19 combines with J gene TRBJ2-2; 7 bases match TRBD2. CDR3 length: 18 residues. Germline loops: CDR1 LNHDA, CDR2 SQIVND (reference sequence). The V gene end was trimmed by 5 bases and the J gene end by 7 bases; junction bases not matched to a gene: 19. The CDR3 coding sequence is TGTGCCAGTAGTTTATTCGTAGTCTGGGCTAGCGGAAACGGGGAGCTGTTTTTT. Encoded protein: CASSLFVVWASGNGELFF.

The chain has TRBV27 and TRBJ2-7; possibly TRBD2 for D (5 bases). Germline V gene lookup returns CDR1 MNHEY and CDR2 SMNVEV (reference sequence). The CDR3 runs 13 residues. Trimming shortened V by 8 bases and J by 3 bases, and 14 bases separated the two germline ends. In DNA form, the CDR3 reads TGTGCCAGCGCCCGACGGGAATTCTACGAGCAGTACTTC. This codes for CASARREFYEQYF.

This chain uses TRBV7-9 with TRBJ1-2; D may be TRBD1 (5 bases). The CDR3 loop spans 13 amino acids. The V end lost 5 bases, the J end lost 6 bases, and 13 bases lay between the germline ends. Germline V lookup: CDR1 SEHNR, CDR2 FQNEAQ (reference sequence). The CDR3 region is CASSAAGTHGYTF. CDR3 in DNA: TGTGCCAGCAGCGCGGCCGGGACCCATGGCTACACCTTC.

The chain combines TRBV4-2 with TRBJ2-7; possibly TRBD2 for D (7 bases). The CDR3 is 20 amino acids. Trimming removed 0 bases from V and 2 bases from J, with 26 bases in between. The germline V gene encodes CDR1 LGHNA and CDR2 YNFKEQ. In DNA form, the CDR3 reads TGTGCCAGCAGCCAAGATGTTGGGGGGGCCGGAGGGAGGCCAACCTACGAGCAGTACTTC. Protein sequence: CASSQDVGGAGGRPTYEQYF.

J is TRBJ2-5 and V is TRBV30; TRBD2 matches 14 bases. The V gene's germline CDR1 is GTSNPN and CDR2 SVGIG (reference sequence). This CDR3 region has 14 residues. J lost 5 bases, V lost 5 bases, and 4 bases had no gene match. CDR3 sequence (DNA): TGTGCCTGGGCGGGACTAGCGGGAGTGGAGACCCAGTACTTC. This gives the protein CAWAGLAGVETQYF.

Regarding this clone: In the same sample, other DNA sequences code for this CDR3. The CDR3 loop reads CASSPGTSGTGELFF. CDR3 DNA sequence: TGTGCCAGCAGCCCGGGGACTAGCGGAACCGGGGAGCTGTTTTTT. The chain employs TRBV5-4 and TRBJ2-2; 11 bases agree with TRBD2. V trimming: 4 bases; J trimming: 5 bases; junction bases outside the gene matches: 4. Germline CDR1 and CDR2: SGHNT and YYREEE (reference sequence). The CDR3 covers 15 residues.

The rearrangement joins TRBV2 to TRBJ1-2, with TRBD1 matching 8 bases. Germline values: CDR1 SNHLY, CDR2 FYNNEI. CDR3 length: 13 residues. Trimming at V came to 6 bases and at J to 4 bases, leaving 4 bases not matched to a gene. This CDR3 reads CASRDTGGYGYTF. The CDR3 DNA sequence: TGTGCCAGCAGGGATACAGGGGGCTATGGCTACACCTTC.

The J gene is TRBJ2-3, the V gene TRBV9, with TRBD2 identical over 8 bases. V dropped 2 bases and J dropped 0; count of bases not matched to a gene: 5. This CDR3 has 16 amino acids. CDR1 SGDLS and CDR2 YYNGEE come from the germline V gene. The CDR3 nucleotides are TGTGCCAGCAGCGTTAGTAGCGGGGCTAGCACAGATACGCAGTATTTT. This codes for CASSVSSGASTDTQYF.

V usage is TRBV2 and J usage is TRBJ1-3; 9 nucleotides align to TRBD1. Germline CDR1 and CDR2: SNHLY and FYNNEI. V lost 4 bases and J lost 3; bases outside the gene matches: 7. The CDR3 is 16 amino acids. The CDR3 region has the DNA TGTGCCAGCAGTGGTGGGACAGGGTCCGGTGGAAACACCATATATTTT. Protein: CASSGGTGSGGNTIYF.

The chain joins TRBV5-1 to TRBJ2-7; no clear D gene. The V gene lost 3 bases and the J gene lost 5 bases, with 9 bases spanning the gap. This CDR3 has 12 residues. Germline lookup yields CDR1 SGHRS and CDR2 YFSETQ. This chain's CDR3 is CASSSRQNEQYF. The CDR3 DNA sequence: TGCGCCAGCAGCTCCCGACAAAACGAGCAGTACTTC.

V is TRBV18 and J is TRBJ1-2; weak D call: TRBD1 (5 bases). Per the germline V gene, CDR1 is KGHSH and CDR2 is LQKENI. The V gene lost 6 bases and the J gene lost 5 bases, with 19 bases spanning the gap. This CDR3 region has 15 residues. The CDR3 DNA is TGTGCCAGCTCCCCGGGAGGGGCCAACCTTTATGGCTACACCTTC. Its translation is CASSPGGANLYGYTF.

V is TRBV10-2 and J is TRBJ2-4; D not resolved. V was pared by 3 bases and J by 9 bases, with 15 bases between. Germline V gives CDR1 WSHSY, CDR2 SAAADI. This CDR3 is 14 amino acids long. This CDR3 is CASSEMFRNGIQYF. The CDR3 region has the DNA TGCGCCAGCAGTGAAATGTTCAGAAATGGCATTCAGTACTTC.

V gene TRBV5-1 combines with J gene TRBJ2-1, with TRBD1 matching 10 bases. Germline V gene sequence: CDR1 SGHRS, CDR2 YFSETQ. The CDR3 length is 15 residues. V lost 2 bases and J lost 8; bases outside the gene matches: 7. The CDR3 sequence: CASSFRDRGRDEQFF. Written as DNA, the CDR3 is TGCGCCAGCAGCTTCCGGGACAGGGGAAGGGATGAGCAGTTCTTC.

This clone was picked up one time. The chain is built from TRBV25-1 and TRBJ2-7, with unresolved D. The CDR3 covers 14 residues. Germline values: CDR1 MGHDK, CDR2 SYGVNS. Trimming pared 3 bases from V and 4 bases from J, leaving 13 bases between. In DNA, the CDR3 is TGTGCCAGCAGTGACCCTGGGTTTGGGTACGAGCAGTACTTC. It specifies CASSDPGFGYEQYF.